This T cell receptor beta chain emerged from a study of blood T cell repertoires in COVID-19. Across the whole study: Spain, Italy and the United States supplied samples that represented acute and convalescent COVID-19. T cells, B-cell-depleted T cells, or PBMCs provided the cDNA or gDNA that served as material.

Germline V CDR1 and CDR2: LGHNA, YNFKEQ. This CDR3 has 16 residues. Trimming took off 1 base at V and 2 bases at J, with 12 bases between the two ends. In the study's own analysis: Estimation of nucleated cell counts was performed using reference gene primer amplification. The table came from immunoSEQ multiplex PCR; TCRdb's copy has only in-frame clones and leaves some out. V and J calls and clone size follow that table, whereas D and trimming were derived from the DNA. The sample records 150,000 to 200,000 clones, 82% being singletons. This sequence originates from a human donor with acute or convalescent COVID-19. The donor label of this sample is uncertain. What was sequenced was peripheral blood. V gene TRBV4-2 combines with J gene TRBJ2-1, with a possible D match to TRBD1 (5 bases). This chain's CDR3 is CASSQGGTGPYNEQFF. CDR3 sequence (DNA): TGTGCCAGCAGCCAAGGAGGTACAGGTCCCTACAATGAGCAGTTCTTC.